These T cell receptor beta chains were read from a single sample in a study of T cell changes during pregnancy in multiple sclerosis. This table comes from immunoSEQ multiplex PCR, and its TCRdb copy is limited to in-frame clones, with some not included. The table includes 24,000 or so clones, more than 75% detected once. The sample was CD8+ T cells from peripheral blood mononuclear cells, taken in the first trimester of pregnancy. Receptor source: a female donor in good health, enrolled as a control in a pregnancy study. Each CDR3 is given with its conserved first and last residue. The order of the fields is CDR3 DNA, CDR3 protein, V gene, D gene, J gene, clone size. The D gene is left open where the match is weak. Only part of the rows carry a size: once, few, many, or a class if the clone is expanded.

TGTGCCAGCAGTTTAGGCAGGGGTGATTCACCCCTCCACTTT CASSLGRGDSPLHF TRBV28 NA TRBJ1-6 once
TGTGCCAGTAGTCCGAGAGGTCTATACAATGAGCAGTTCTTC CASSPRGLYNEQFF TRBV19 NA TRBJ2-1 NA
TGTGCCAGCAGCCAAGACGGGACCGGGGAGCTGTTTTTT CASSQDGTGELFF TRBV4-2 NA TRBJ2-2 NA
TGCGCCAGCAGCCAGGACGGGCAGGGGATCGGGGAGCTGTTTTTT CASSQDGQGIGELFF TRBV4-3 NA TRBJ2-2 NA
TGTGCCAGTAGTCGGGACAGGGGGTTAACGAACACTGAAGCTTTCTTT CASSRDRGLTNTEAFF TRBV19 TRBD1 TRBJ1-1 few
TGTGCCAGCAGTGACGGGGCCTTAAGCACAGATACGCAGTATTTT CASSDGALSTDTQYF TRBV6-4 NA TRBJ2-3 NA
TGTGCCAGCAGTCTCAACAGGGGGCTAGACAATGAGCAGTTCTTC CASSLNRGLDNEQFF TRBV16 TRBD1 TRBJ2-1 NA
TGTGCCAGCAGTTTTTTGTCCCAAGGGGGCGGCGAGCAGTACTTC CASSFLSQGGGEQYF TRBV28 TRBD1 TRBJ2-7 NA
TGTGCCAGCAGCCCGACTATAGGGGGAAACACCATATATTTT CASSPTIGGNTIYF TRBV7-8 NA TRBJ1-3 NA
TGTGCCAGCAGCCTCCCAGGGTGGGCCTACGAGCAGTACTTC CASSLPGWAYEQYF TRBV28 NA TRBJ2-7 NA
TGCGCCAGCAGCCTCCTATGGACTAGCGAGTACGAGCAGTACTTC CASSLLWTSEYEQYF TRBV4-3 TRBD2 TRBJ2-7 large
TGTGCCAGCAGTTCAGGACTAGCGGCCGGGGAGCTGTTTTTT CASSSGLAAGELFF TRBV27 TRBD2 TRBJ2-2 NA
TGTGCCAGTAGTATGGTCTGGGGGGACTATCAGCCCCAGCATTTT CASSMVWGDYQPQHF TRBV19 NA TRBJ1-5 NA
TGTGCCAGCGAGGGAGGGAGCACTGAAGCTTTCTTT CASEGGSTEAFF TRBV19 NA TRBJ1-1 NA
TGTGCCAGCAGTGAAGCGAGAAAGGGACAGAACTATGGCTACACCTTC CASSEARKGQNYGYTF TRBV6-1 TRBD1 TRBJ1-2 NA
TGTGCCAGCAGCTTAGCACAGGGGGGCAGGGAAAAACTGTTTTTT CASSLAQGGREKLFF TRBV7-8 TRBD1 TRBJ1-4 NA
TGTGCCAGCACACGCGAGGACAAGAGAGGAATTGACACTGAAGCTTTCTTT CASTREDKRGIDTEAFF TRBV14 NA TRBJ1-1 NA
TGTGCCAGCAAACGGGGGGGCGATACAGATACGCAGTATTTT CASKRGGDTDTQYF TRBV28 TRBD2 TRBJ2-3 NA
TGTGCCAGCAGTTCCCTATGGAATGAGCAGTTCTTC CASSSLWNEQFF TRBV27 NA TRBJ2-1 NA
TGTGCCAGCAGCTTGACTAGCGGGGGACTCTACGAGCAGTACTTC CASSLTSGGLYEQYF TRBV5-5 TRBD2 TRBJ2-7 NA
TGTGCCAGCAGTGCGCAGGGGTTCGGGTACGAGCAGTACTTC CASSAQGFGYEQYF TRBV28 NA TRBJ2-7 NA
TGTGCCAGCAGTTCAGGGGACACCGGGGAGCTGTTTTTT CASSSGDTGELFF TRBV6-4 NA TRBJ2-2 NA
TGTGCCAGCAGCGTACTAGCGGGGAAAAGCTACGAGCAGTACTTC CASSVLAGKSYEQYF TRBV7-9 TRBD2 TRBJ2-7 NA
TGTGCCAGATTCTGGCGGGTTAATTCACCCCTCCACTTT CARFWRVNSPLHF TRBV28 NA TRBJ1-6 few
TGTGCCAGCAGACTGACACGTCATCAGCCCCAGCATTTT CASRLTRHQPQHF TRBV7-8 NA TRBJ1-5 NA
TGTGCCAGCAGCCGCGAGCGGGAGTCCCACGAGCAGTACTTC CASSRERESHEQYF TRBV7-3 TRBD2 TRBJ2-7 NA
TGTGCCAGCAGCCACCTGACTAGCGGCACAGATACGCAGTATTTT CASSHLTSGTDTQYF TRBV7-9 TRBD2 TRBJ2-3 NA
TGTGCCAGCAGCTTAGTCCGGGGACAGGGGTTTCAATCACCCCTCCACTTT CASSLVRGQGFQSPLHF TRBV11-1 TRBD1 TRBJ1-6 once
TGCGCCAGCAGCTTGGAGGGGCTGGTTAGGAATTCACCCCTCCACTTT CASSLEGLVRNSPLHF TRBV5-1 NA TRBJ1-6 NA
TGCAGCGTTGAAGATGGGGGGAAGATGGGAAGAGGCTACACCTTC CSVEDGGKMGRGYTF TRBV29-1 NA TRBJ1-2 NA
TGTGCCAGCAGTTTAGCGGAGGAGCAGTTCTTC CASSLAEEQFF TRBV27 NA TRBJ2-1 NA
TGTGCCAGCAGGGCCGGGACAGGGGAGAGTCAGCCCCAGCATTTT CASRAGTGESQPQHF TRBV28 TRBD1 TRBJ1-5 NA
TGTGCCAGCAGTGAAAAAGGGGCAGGGTCCTACGAGCAGTACTTC CASSEKGAGSYEQYF TRBV6-1 NA TRBJ2-7 NA
TGTGCCAGCAGCTTAGGCCAGGGGCCAGATACGCAGTATTTT CASSLGQGPDTQYF TRBV7-6 NA TRBJ2-3 NA
TGTGCCAGCAGCTTAGATTTCAGGGGCCCCTGGTACGAGCAGTACTTC CASSLDFRGPWYEQYF TRBV7-9 NA TRBJ2-7 NA
TGTGCCAGCAGCATAACGACTAGGGGCTCCAGAAAACCCTACAATGAGCAGTTCTTC CASSITTRGSRKPYNEQFF TRBV21-1 NA TRBJ2-1 NA
TGTGCCAGCAGGAGAAAGGGACTAGCTCCCACCGGGGAGCTGTTTTTT CASRRKGLAPTGELFF TRBV28 TRBD2 TRBJ2-2 NA
TGCGCCAGCAGCCCCCTAGGGAACACTGAAGCTTTCTTT CASSPLGNTEAFF TRBV4-1 NA TRBJ1-1 NA
TGTGCCAGCAGTTCACATGACAGGGCGCAAAATGGCTACACCTTC CASSSHDRAQNGYTF TRBV27 TRBD1 TRBJ1-2 few
TGTGCCAGCAGCTTAGTGGTAGCGGAGGAGACCCAGTACTTC CASSLVVAEETQYF TRBV7-9 NA TRBJ2-5 NA
TGCGCCAGCTTTAGCGGGGGGGTAATATCTGAGCAGTTCTTC CASFSGGVISEQFF TRBV10-2 TRBD2 TRBJ2-1 NA
TGCAGCGTTGATGTGCGGGGAAACAATGAGCAGTTCTTC CSVDVRGNNEQFF TRBV29-1 NA TRBJ2-1 NA
TGTGCCATCAGTGTTGGAAAACACCAAAAGGAGACGCAGTATTTT CAISVGKHQKETQYF TRBV10-3 NA TRBJ2-3 NA
TGTGCCAGCAGCCCTACCGGGACACCCCTTTATGGCTACACCTTC CASSPTGTPLYGYTF TRBV5-4 NA TRBJ1-2 NA
TGTGCCAGCAGTTTGACAGGGGTGGGAGGCTACACCTTC CASSLTGVGGYTF TRBV27 TRBD1 TRBJ1-2 NA